This entry lists 9 T cell receptor beta chains sequenced from one sample in a study of blood T cell repertoires in COVID-19. Profiling relied on immunoSEQ multiplex PCR, and the TCRdb table lists in-frame clones only, not all of them. Among roughly 45,000 clones, approximately 82% were seen once, and the ten largest hold 10% to 15%. The sequenced material came from peripheral blood. These receptor sequences come from a human donor in a cohort sampled during active COVID-19.

V and J are TRBV27 and TRBJ1-5; 8 bases are shared with TRBD1. V gave up 0 bases and J gave up 9 bases; unmatched junction bases: 7. The germline gives CDR1 MNHEY, CDR2 SMNVEV (reference sequence). The CDR3 consists of 15 residues. The CDR3 loop is CASSLSGTGIRPQHF. CDR3 DNA sequence: TGTGCCAGCAGTTTATCCGGGACAGGCATACGGCCCCAGCATTTT.

The J gene is TRBJ1-1, the V gene TRBV5-1, with 7 nucleotides matching TRBD1. The trim removed 4 bases at V and 5 bases at J, leaving 8 bases unmatched. Germline V lookup: CDR1 SGHRS, CDR2 YFSETQ. The CDR3 sequence is 14 residues long. The CDR3 bases are TGCGCCAGCAGCCGAGAGGGACAGAATACTGAAGCTTTCTTT. Translating gives CASSREGQNTEAFF.

The chain recombines TRBV7-9 with TRBJ2-4, with D uncertain. CDR1 and CDR2 (germline): SEHNR, FQNEAQ (reference sequence). V was cut by 4 bases and J by 2 bases, with 15 bases left in between. The CDR3 runs 16 residues. As DNA, the CDR3 is TGTGCCAGCAGCTCTGTGGGCGAACTCACCAAAAACATTCAGTACTTC. It specifies CASSSVGELTKNIQYF.

The V call is TRBV6-5, the J call TRBJ1-3, with 7 bases fitting TRBD1. With 6 bases clipped from V and 8 bases from J, the junction kept 10 bases outside the gene matches. This CDR3 has 14 residues. Looked up from germline, CDR1 is MNHEY and CDR2 is SVGAGI. The DNA of the CDR3 is TGTGCCAGCAGCCAAGTGGGCAGGGGGTACACCATATATTTT. Translated, it gives CASSQVGRGYTIYF.

The V and J genes are TRBV6-5 and TRBJ2-7; TRBD1 might be the D (5 bases). This CDR3 region has 16 residues. Trimming shortened V by 2 bases and J by 2 bases, and 16 bases separated the two germline ends. Per the germline V gene, CDR1 is MNHEY and CDR2 is SVGAGI. The chain's CDR3 is CASSYLSTQVPYEQYF. CDR3 nucleotide sequence: TGTGCCAGCAGTTACCTTAGTACACAGGTTCCCTACGAGCAGTACTTC.

This clone was observed once. This chain uses TRBV6-2 or TRBV6-3 with TRBJ1-1; perhaps TRBD1 as D (5 bases). V shed 2 bases and J shed 3 bases, with 10 bases lying between them. The CDR3 has 14 amino acids. Germline CDR1 MNHEY, CDR2 SVGEGT. The CDR3 reads CASSYVSRDTEAFF. Written as DNA, the CDR3 is TGTGCCAGCAGTTACGTCAGCAGGGACACTGAAGCTTTCTTT.

This clone was observed a handful of times. J is TRBJ1-2 and V is TRBV3-1 (or the pseudogene TRBV3-2); TRBD1 agrees at 9 bases. V was pared by 4 bases and J by 1 base, with 7 bases of the junction left unmatched. Looked up from germline, CDR1 is LGHDT and CDR2 is YNNKEL (reference sequence). The CDR3 has 16 residues. The CDR3 sequence: CASSLRGQGGNYGYTF. Here the CDR3 DNA reads TGTGCCAGCAGCCTACGGGGACAGGGAGGTAACTATGGCTACACCTTC.

V gene TRBV7-6 combines with J gene TRBJ1-4; 7 bases agree with TRBD1. Germline CDR1 SGHVS, CDR2 FNYEAQ. The CDR3 is made up of 17 amino acids. Unmatched junction bases numbered 13, after V lost 5 bases and J lost 4 bases. In nucleotides, the CDR3 is TGTGCCAGCAGCCAACAGACAGGGATTTACTTTAATGAAAAACTGTTTTTT. Amino acids: CASSQQTGIYFNEKLFF.

V usage is TRBV28 and J usage is TRBJ2-7; 7 bases are shared with TRBD1. Trimming at V came to 5 bases and at J to 2 bases, leaving 9 bases not matched to a gene. The CDR3 sequence is 15 residues long. Germline V lookup: CDR1 MDHEN, CDR2 SYDVKM. The CDR3 reads CASSTRTTGAYEQYF. CDR3 sequence (DNA): TGTGCCAGCAGTACCCGGACCACAGGGGCCTACGAGCAGTACTTC.